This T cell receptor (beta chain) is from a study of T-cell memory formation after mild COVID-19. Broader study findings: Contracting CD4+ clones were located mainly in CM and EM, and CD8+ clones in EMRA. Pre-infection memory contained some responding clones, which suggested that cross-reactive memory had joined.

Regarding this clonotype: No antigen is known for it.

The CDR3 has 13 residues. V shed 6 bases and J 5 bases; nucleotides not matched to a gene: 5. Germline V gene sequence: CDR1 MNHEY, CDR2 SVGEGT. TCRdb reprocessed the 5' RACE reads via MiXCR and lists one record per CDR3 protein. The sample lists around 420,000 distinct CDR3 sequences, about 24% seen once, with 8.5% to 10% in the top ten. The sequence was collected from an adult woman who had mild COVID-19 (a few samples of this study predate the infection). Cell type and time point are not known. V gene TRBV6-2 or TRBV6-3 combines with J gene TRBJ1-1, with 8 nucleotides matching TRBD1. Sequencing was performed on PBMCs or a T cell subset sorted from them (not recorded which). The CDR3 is CASSPNRGTEAFF. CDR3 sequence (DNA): TGTGCCAGCAGCCCCAACAGGGGGACTGAAGCTTTCTTT.